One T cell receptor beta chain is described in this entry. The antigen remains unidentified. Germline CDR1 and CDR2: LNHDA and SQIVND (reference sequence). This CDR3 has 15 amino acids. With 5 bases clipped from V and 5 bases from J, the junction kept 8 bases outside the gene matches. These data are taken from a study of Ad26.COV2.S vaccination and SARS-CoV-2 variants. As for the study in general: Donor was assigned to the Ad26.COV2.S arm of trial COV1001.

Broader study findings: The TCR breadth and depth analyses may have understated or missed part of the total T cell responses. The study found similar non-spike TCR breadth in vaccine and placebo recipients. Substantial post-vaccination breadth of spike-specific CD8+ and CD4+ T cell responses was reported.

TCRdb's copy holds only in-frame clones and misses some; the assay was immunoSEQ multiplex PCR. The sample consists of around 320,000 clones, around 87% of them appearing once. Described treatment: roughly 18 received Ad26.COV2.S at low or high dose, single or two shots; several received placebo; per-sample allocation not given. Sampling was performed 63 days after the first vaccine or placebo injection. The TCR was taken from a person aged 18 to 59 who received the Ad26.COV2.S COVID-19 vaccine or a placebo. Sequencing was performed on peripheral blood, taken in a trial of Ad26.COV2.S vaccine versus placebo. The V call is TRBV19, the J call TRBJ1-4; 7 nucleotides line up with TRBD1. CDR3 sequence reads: CASSYLGTVNEKLFF. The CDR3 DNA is TGTGCCAGTAGTTATCTAGGGACAGTAAATGAAAAACTGTTTTTT.